The 22 T cell receptor beta chains below all came from one sample that was sequenced in a study of blood T cell repertoires in COVID-19. TCRdb's table, derived via immunoSEQ multiplex PCR, lists solely in-frame clones and lacks some. The sample lists a few hundred thousand clones, roughly nine tenths occurring once. Sequences were obtained from PBMCs or T cells enriched from blood (not recorded which). These receptors were taken from a woman between 25 and 40 years old who had recovered from COVID-19.

Here the CDR3 DNA reads TGCAGTGCTAGTTCGTACGCGGCAGGAGTAATCAGGGGGTTAGGGCCCCAGCATTTT. Its translation is CSASSYAAGVIRGLGPQHF. The chain combines TRBV20-1 with TRBJ1-5; 7 bases agree with TRBD1. CDR1 is DFQATT and CDR2 is SNEGSKA in the germline V gene (reference sequence). This CDR3 spans 19 amino acids. Trimming cost V 3 bases and J 9 bases; bases outside gene matches: 26.

This chain links TRBV6-2 or TRBV6-3 with TRBJ2-7; TRBD2 aligns across 8 bases. Germline CDR1 reads MNHEY; CDR2 reads SVGEGT. There are 17 residues in the CDR3. With 0 bases clipped from V and 5 bases from J, the junction kept 12 bases outside the gene matches. The CDR3 region is CASSYSVIAGGFHEQYF. The CDR3 DNA reads TGTGCCAGCAGTTACTCTGTGATCGCGGGGGGTTTCCACGAGCAGTACTTC.

The chain carries TRBV10-3 and TRBJ1-3, with TRBD1 identical over 12 bases. V shed 7 bases and J 4 bases; nucleotides not matched to a gene: 5. The CDR3 consists of 15 residues. CDR1 is ENHRY, CDR2 SYGVKD, per germline. The CDR3: CAITGQGALGNTIYF. CDR3 bases: TGTGCCATCACGGGACAGGGGGCGCTCGGAAACACCATATATTTT.

The V gene is TRBV5-8, the J gene TRBJ1-5, with D perhaps matching TRBD1 (6 bases). Germline CDR1 and CDR2: SGHTS and YDEGEE. Trimming removed 5 bases from V and 3 bases from J, with 15 bases in between. This CDR3 contains 15 residues. DNA for the CDR3: TGTGCCAGCAGAGCTACAGGGATTTACAATCAGCCCCAGCATTTT. Translation: CASRATGIYNQPQHF.

The chain couples TRBV19 to TRBJ2-3, with 10 bases fitting TRBD2. Trimming cost V 10 bases and J 0 bases; bases outside gene matches: 19. The germline CDR1 and CDR2 sequences are LNHDA and SQIVND (reference sequence). The CDR3 runs 19 residues. CDR3 in DNA: TGTGCCACCGGTATGAGACTAGCGGGTAGAGCCGCTAGCACAGATACGCAGTATTTT. Encoded protein: CATGMRLAGRAASTDTQYF.

This sequence joins TRBV5-4 and TRBJ2-1, with D tentatively TRBD2 (5 bases). This CDR3 has 14 amino acids. V was cut by 4 bases and J by 4 bases, with 12 bases left in between. CDR1 SGHNT and CDR2 YYREEE come from the germline V gene (reference sequence). The CDR3 is CASSRADSYNEQFF. The DNA of the CDR3 is TGTGCCAGCAGCCGCGCGGACTCATACAATGAGCAGTTCTTC.

Details on this clone: Other DNA sequences in the same sample also yield this CDR3. The chain recombines TRBV7-2 with TRBJ2-2; 7 positions match TRBD1. The J segment lost 3 bases and the V segment lost 1 base, leaving 2 bases of the junction unmatched. The CDR3 has 15 residues. CDR1 SGHTA and CDR2 FQGNSA come from the germline V gene. The CDR3 nucleotides read TGTGCCAGCAGCTTAGGACAGGGCGACACCGGGGAGCTGTTTTTT. Its translation: CASSLGQGDTGELFF.

The V gene is TRBV6-4, the J gene TRBJ2-1; D gene ambiguous. Germline lookup yields CDR1 MRHNA and CDR2 SNTAGT. V was pared by 6 bases and J by 0 bases, with 12 bases between. The CDR3 length is 15 residues. The DNA for the CDR3 is TGTGCCAGCAGCCGGATGAGGAGCTCCTACAATGAGCAGTTCTTC. As protein: CASSRMRSSYNEQFF.

The V call is TRBV5-1, the J call TRBJ2-3; D uncertain. The CDR3 consists of 14 residues. The germline V gene encodes CDR1 SGHRS and CDR2 YFSETQ. V shed 3 bases and J shed 2 bases, with 10 bases lying between them. CDR3 nucleotides: TGCGCCAGCAGCTCACAATATGACACAGATACGCAGTATTTT. It codes for CASSSQYDTDTQYF.

This rearrangement joins TRBV28 to TRBJ1-4; D remains unclear. CDR1 MDHEN and CDR2 SYDVKM come from the germline V gene. This CDR3 contains 12 residues. Trimming cost V 7 bases and J 8 bases, with 11 bases left between them. CDR3 bases: TGTGCCAGCAATCAGGCTGGCGAAAAACTGTTTTTT. This translates into CASNQAGEKLFF.

The CDR3 coding sequence is TGCGCCAGCAAGCTACAGGATAATTCACCCCTCCACTTT. The encoded protein is CASKLQDNSPLHF. The rearrangement joins TRBV5-1 to TRBJ1-6, with D possibly matching TRBD1 (5 bases). The CDR3 has 13 residues. V lost 6 bases and J lost 5, with 9 bases in between. The germline V gene has CDR1 SGHRS and CDR2 YFSETQ.

The chain joins TRBV5-1 to TRBJ1-1; the D is unclear. Trimming cost V 5 bases and J 10 bases, with 15 bases left between them. The CDR3 is made up of 12 amino acids. From germline, CDR1 is SGHRS and CDR2 YFSETQ. The CDR3: CASSKENTGAFF. CDR3 bases: TGCGCCAGCAGTAAGGAGAATACGGGAGCTTTCTTT.

The rearrangement joins TRBV9 to TRBJ2-5, with TRBD2 matching 8 bases. V lost 0 bases and J lost 3; bases outside the gene matches: 10. There are 17 residues in the CDR3. The V gene's germline CDR1 is SGDLS and CDR2 YYNGEE. The CDR3 sequence: CASSVGVRPAGEETQYF. In nucleotides, the CDR3 is TGTGCCAGCAGCGTAGGAGTCAGGCCAGCGGGAGAAGAGACCCAGTACTTC.

This clone appeared a single time. The chain carries TRBV20-1 and TRBJ2-5; possibly TRBD1 for D (5 bases). The germline V gene has CDR1 DFQATT and CDR2 SNEGSKA (reference sequence). The CDR3 contains 9 residues. CDR3 sequence reads: CRAGETQYF. The CDR3 DNA reads as TGCAGGGCAGGGGAGACCCAGTACTTC.

This chain uses TRBV27 with TRBJ2-3; 8 nucleotides match TRBD1. V trimming: 7 bases; J trimming: 0 bases; junction bases outside the gene matches: 3. CDR1 is MNHEY, CDR2 SMNVEV, per germline (reference sequence). The CDR3 contains 14 residues. The chain's CDR3 is CASNGQGSTDTQYF. CDR3 nucleotides: TGTGCCAGCAACGGACAGGGCAGCACAGATACGCAGTATTTT.

V usage is TRBV7-2 and J usage is TRBJ1-6; the match to TRBD1 covers 8 bases. Germline V CDR1 and CDR2: SGHTA, FQGNSA. The V gene end was trimmed by 4 bases and the J gene end by 10 bases; junction bases not matched to a gene: 9. The CDR3 sequence is 15 residues long. This chain's CDR3 is CASSSGQGGGSPLHF. The DNA for the CDR3 is TGTGCCAGCAGCTCCGGACAGGGAGGAGGCTCACCCCTCCACTTT.

CDR3 nucleotides: TGCAGTGCTAGTCAGGGCTCCTACGAGCAGTACTTC. Its translation: CSASQGSYEQYF. The chain couples TRBV20-1 to TRBJ2-7; weak D call: TRBD1 (5 bases). The V end was cut by 3 bases, the J end by 0 bases, with 6 bases between. This CDR3 is 12 amino acids long. Germline lookup yields CDR1 DFQATT and CDR2 SNEGSKA (reference sequence).

As for this clone: This CDR3 is missing its conserved last phenylalanine or tryptophan, likely due to a read error. It is unclear where the CDR3 begins or ends on the DNA, so no DNA is shown, and the CDR3 is as TCRdb lists it. The J gene is TRBJ1-1, the V gene TRBV2. Germline CDR1 is SNHLY and CDR2 is FYNNEI. 15 amino acids form the CDR3, both terminal residues included. The CDR3 here is CASSGDRGTQAFLGP.

The gene calls are TRBV9 and TRBJ1-2; D unresolved. Per the germline V gene, CDR1 is SGDLS and CDR2 is YYNGEE. V shed 4 bases and J shed 0 bases, with 7 bases lying between them. This CDR3 is 13 amino acids long. CDR3 region: CASSRGPNYGYTF. The CDR3, as DNA: TGTGCCAGCAGCCGCGGCCCTAACTATGGCTACACCTTC. Drawing the rest from reference TRBV9 and TRBJ1-2, the complete variable domain is DSGVTQTPKHLITATGQRVTLRCSPRSGDLSVYWYQQSLDQGLQFLIQYYNGEERAKGNILERFSAQQFPDLHSELNLSSLELGDSALYFCASSRGPNYGYTFGSGTRLTVV.

This clone was seen more than once but under ten times. The CDR3 nucleotides read TGTGCCAGCAGCCAAGCCGATTACTTGGTGCCGTTCTTC. Its protein is CASSQADYLVPFF. This sequence joins TRBV3-1 (or the pseudogene TRBV3-2) and TRBJ2-1; D is ambiguous. The CDR3 runs to 13 residues. V dropped 1 base and J dropped 15 bases, with 16 bases sitting between them. Germline lookup yields CDR1 LGHDT and CDR2 YNNKEL (reference sequence).

The chain joins TRBV28 to TRBJ2-7; TRBD1 might be the D (6 bases). V dropped 7 bases and J dropped 0 bases, with 10 bases sitting between them. The CDR3 extends over 13 amino acids. Germline CDR1 and CDR2: MDHEN and SYDVKM. The CDR3 region is CASTRGFSYEQYF. The CDR3 DNA follows: TGTGCCAGCACCAGGGGATTCTCCTACGAGCAGTACTTC.

The rearrangement joins TRBV7-8 to TRBJ1-1; 12 bases match TRBD1. Trimming took 5 bases from V and 5 from J; bases not matched to a gene: 6. Germline V gene sequence: CDR1 SGHVS, CDR2 FQNEAQ. The CDR3 sequence is 15 residues long. The CDR3 loop reads CASSRGTGGKTEAFF. Here the CDR3 DNA reads TGTGCCAGCAGCCGAGGGACAGGGGGCAAGACTGAAGCTTTCTTT.